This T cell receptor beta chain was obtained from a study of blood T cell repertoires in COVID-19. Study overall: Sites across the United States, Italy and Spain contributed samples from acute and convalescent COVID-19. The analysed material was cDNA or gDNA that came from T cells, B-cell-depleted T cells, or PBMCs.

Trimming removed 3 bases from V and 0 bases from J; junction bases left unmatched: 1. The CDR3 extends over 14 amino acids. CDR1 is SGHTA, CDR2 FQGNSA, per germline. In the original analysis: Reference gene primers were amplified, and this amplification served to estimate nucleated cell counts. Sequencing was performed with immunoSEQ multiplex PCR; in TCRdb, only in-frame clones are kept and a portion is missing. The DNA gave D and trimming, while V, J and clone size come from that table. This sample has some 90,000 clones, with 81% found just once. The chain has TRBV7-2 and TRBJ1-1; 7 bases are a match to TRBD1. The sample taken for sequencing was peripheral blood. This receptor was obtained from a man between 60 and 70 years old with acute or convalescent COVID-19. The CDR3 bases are TGTGCCAGCAGCTTCGGACAGGTGAACACTGAAGCTTTCTTT. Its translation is CASSFGQVNTEAFF.